This TCR beta chain was obtained from a study of cytomegalovirus exposure and HLA in healthy donors. Study-level results: Per published reports, the classifier diagnosed cytomegalovirus status with high specificity and sensitivity. Accurate prediction of most subjects' HLA-A and HLA-B alleles from TCR beta sequences was reported. A few V segments could not be told apart, such as TRBV6-2 and TRBV6-3, and were left out.

V lost 0 bases and J 7 bases, leaving 9 bases between the germline ends. Per the germline V gene, CDR1 is SGHAT and CDR2 is FQNNGV. This CDR3 has 14 residues. Primers for the PCR totalled 60 Vbeta and 13 Jbeta. The assay was immunoSEQ multiplex PCR, and TCRdb's table has in-frame clones only and misses some. Of roughly 150,000 clones in the sample, 80% were seen once. Note on this clone: As yet, its antigen is unknown.

The material sequenced was PBMCs. This sequence was found in a man aged 25 to 45 in good health and CMV-seronegative. This chain uses TRBV11-2 with TRBJ1-4; D gene ambiguous. The CDR3 is CASSLERATEKLFF. In DNA form, the CDR3 reads TGTGCCAGCAGCTTAGAAAGAGCTACTGAAAAACTGTTTTTT.